The T cell receptor (beta chain) under discussion was sequenced for a study of blood T cell repertoires in COVID-19. Trimming removed 3 bases from V and 7 bases from J; junction bases left unmatched: 8. Germline values: CDR1 SGHRS, CDR2 YFSETQ. The CDR3 contains 14 residues. Measured with immunoSEQ multiplex PCR; TCRdb has only the in-frame clones, and not every one. The data show 150,000 to 200,000 clones, less than 90% seen once. J is TRBJ2-7 and V is TRBV5-1, with TRBD2 matching over 9 bases. The TCR sequence derives from a woman in her 70s with COVID-19, enrolled during active disease. The sample consisted of peripheral blood. The CDR3 DNA follows: TGCGCCAGCAGCTCCGGGACTAGCTTGAGTGAGCAGTACTTC. Protein product: CASSSGTSLSEQYF.